This TCR beta chain was documented in a study of T cells in localized non-small cell lung cancer. Broader study findings: Median detection of top 100 tumor clones in adjacent lung was about 52 clones.

Comment on this clone: The antigen is unknown.

Only in-frame clones appear in the TCRdb table, and some are missing; sequencing was by immunoSEQ multiplex PCR. Of around 100,000 clones listed, about 91% are singletons. The CDR3 runs to 14 residues. From germline, CDR1 is SNHLY and CDR2 FYNNEI. V was cut by 5 bases and J by 4 bases, with 15 bases left in between. The sequence was collected from a man aged 40 to 70 with stage I squamous cell lung carcinoma. The chain combines TRBV2 with TRBJ2-7; D is possibly TRBD1 (6 bases). This sample comprised peripheral blood, obtained before any cancer treatment. The CDR3 DNA is TGTGCCAGCAGTAAACAGGGAAGGGAATACGAGCAGTACTTC. It translates to CASSKQGREYEQYF.